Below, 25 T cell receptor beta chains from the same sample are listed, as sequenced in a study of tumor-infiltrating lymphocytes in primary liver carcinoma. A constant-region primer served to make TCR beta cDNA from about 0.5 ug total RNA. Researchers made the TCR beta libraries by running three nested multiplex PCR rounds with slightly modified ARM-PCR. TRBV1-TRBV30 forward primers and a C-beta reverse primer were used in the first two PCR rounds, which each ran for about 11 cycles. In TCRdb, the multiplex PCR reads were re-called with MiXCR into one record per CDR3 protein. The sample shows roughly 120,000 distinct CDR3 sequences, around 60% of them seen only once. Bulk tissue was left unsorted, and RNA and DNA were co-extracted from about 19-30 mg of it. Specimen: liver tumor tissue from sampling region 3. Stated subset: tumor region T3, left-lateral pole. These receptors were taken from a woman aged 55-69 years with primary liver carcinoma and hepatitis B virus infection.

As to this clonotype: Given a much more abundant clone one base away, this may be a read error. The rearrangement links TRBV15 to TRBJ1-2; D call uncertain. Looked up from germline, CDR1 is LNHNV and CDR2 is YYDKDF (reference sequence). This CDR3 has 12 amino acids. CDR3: CATSAANYGHTF. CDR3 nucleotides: TGTGCCACCAGCGCGGCCAACTATGGCCACACCTTC.

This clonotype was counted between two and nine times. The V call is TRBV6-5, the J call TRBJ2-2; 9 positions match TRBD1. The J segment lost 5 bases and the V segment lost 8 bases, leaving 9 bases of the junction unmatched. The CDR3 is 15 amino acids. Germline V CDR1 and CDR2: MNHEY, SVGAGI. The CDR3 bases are TGTGCCAGCGGTACCTACAGGGGGCTTACCGGGGAGCTGTTTTTT. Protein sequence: CASGTYRGLTGELFF.

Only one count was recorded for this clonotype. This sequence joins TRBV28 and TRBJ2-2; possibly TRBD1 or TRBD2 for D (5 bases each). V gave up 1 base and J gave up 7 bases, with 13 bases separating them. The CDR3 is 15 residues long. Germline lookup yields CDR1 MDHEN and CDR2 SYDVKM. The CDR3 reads CASSLLTGAGGELFF. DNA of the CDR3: TGTGCCAGCAGTTTATTGACTGGGGCGGGCGGGGAGCTGTTTTTT.

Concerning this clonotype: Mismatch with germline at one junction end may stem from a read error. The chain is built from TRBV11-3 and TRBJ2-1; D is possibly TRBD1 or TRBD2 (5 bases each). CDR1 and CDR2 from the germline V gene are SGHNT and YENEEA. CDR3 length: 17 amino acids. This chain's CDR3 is CASSLGLGEWSVDERFF. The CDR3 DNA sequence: TGTGCCAGCAGCTTAGGTCTGGGGGAGTGGAGTGTCGATGAGCGGTTCTTC.

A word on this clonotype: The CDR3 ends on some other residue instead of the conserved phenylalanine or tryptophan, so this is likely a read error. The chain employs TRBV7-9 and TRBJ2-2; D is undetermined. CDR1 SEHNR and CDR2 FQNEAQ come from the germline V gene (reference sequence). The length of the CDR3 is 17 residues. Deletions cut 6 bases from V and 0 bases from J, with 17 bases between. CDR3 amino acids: CASRHVTVASNTGELFS. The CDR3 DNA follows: TGTGCCAGCAGGCATGTAACAGTGGCATCGAACACCGGGGAGCTGTTTTCT.

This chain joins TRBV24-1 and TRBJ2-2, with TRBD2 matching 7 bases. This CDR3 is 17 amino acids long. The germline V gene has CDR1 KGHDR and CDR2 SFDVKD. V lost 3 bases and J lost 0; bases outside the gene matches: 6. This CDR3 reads CATSDLNGGSNTGELFF. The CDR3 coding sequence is TGTGCCACCAGTGATCTTAACGGGGGGTCGAACACCGGGGAGCTGTTTTTT.

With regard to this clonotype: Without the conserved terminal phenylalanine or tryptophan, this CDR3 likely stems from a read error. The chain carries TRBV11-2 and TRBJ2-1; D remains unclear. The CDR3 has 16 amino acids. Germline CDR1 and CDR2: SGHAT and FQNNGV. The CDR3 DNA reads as TGTGCTAGCAGCCGATTAAACCCCGAGGTTGCCAATGAGCAGTTCCTC. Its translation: CASSRLNPEVANEQFL.

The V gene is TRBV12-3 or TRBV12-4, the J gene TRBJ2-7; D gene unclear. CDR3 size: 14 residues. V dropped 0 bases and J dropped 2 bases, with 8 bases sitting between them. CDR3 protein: CASSLAGKAYEQYF. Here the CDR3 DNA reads TGTGCCAGCAGTTTAGCAGGAAAAGCCTACGAGCAGTACTTC.

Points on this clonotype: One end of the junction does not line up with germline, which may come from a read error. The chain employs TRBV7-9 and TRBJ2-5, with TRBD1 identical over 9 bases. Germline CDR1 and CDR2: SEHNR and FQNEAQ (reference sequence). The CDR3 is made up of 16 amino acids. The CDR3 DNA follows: TGTGCCAGCAGCTTGACAGGGGGATGGGACCAAGAGACCCAGTGCTTC. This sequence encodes CASSLTGGWDQETQCF.

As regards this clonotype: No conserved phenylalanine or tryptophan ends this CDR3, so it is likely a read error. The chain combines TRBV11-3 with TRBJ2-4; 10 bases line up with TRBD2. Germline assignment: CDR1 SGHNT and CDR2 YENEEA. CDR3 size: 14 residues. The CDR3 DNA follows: TGTGCCAGCTGCTTAACTAGCGGGACAAACATTCAGTACCTC. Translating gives CASCLTSGTNIQYL.

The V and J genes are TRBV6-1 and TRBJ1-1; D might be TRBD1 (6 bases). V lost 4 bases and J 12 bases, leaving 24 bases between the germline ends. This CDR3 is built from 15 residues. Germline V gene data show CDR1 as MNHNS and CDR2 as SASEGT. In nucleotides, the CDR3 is TGTGCCAGCAGTGCCCCCTGGGGGCTCCGCGATGGGTCTTTCTTT. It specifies CASSAPWGLRDGSFF.

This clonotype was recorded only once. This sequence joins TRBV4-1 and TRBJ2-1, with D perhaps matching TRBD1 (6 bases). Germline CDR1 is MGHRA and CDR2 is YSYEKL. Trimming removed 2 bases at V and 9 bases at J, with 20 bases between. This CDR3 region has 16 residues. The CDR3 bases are TGCGCCAGCAGCCAAAATAGACTCCTATCAGGGGCTGAGCAGTTCTTC. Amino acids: CASSQNRLLSGAEQFF.

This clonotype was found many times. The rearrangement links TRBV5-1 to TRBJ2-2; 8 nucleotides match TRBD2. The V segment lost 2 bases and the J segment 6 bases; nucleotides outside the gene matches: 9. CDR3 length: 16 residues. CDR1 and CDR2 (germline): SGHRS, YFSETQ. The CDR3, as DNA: TGCGCCAGCAGCTTTAGAGCGGGAGTCGGTCCCGGGGAGCTGTTTTTT. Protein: CASSFRAGVGPGELFF.

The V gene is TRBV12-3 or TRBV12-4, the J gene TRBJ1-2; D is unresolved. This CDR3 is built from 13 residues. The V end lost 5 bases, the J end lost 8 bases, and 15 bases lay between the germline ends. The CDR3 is CASSHTSPRGYTF. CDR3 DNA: TGTGCCAGCAGTCATACTAGCCCTAGGGGCTACACCTTC.

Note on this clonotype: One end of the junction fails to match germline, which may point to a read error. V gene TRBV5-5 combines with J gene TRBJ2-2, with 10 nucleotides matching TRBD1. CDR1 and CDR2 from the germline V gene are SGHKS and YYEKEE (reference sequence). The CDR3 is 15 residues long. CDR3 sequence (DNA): TGTGCCATCAGGGCCGGGACAGGGGACACAGGGGAGCTGTTTTTT. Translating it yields CAIRAGTGDTGELFF.

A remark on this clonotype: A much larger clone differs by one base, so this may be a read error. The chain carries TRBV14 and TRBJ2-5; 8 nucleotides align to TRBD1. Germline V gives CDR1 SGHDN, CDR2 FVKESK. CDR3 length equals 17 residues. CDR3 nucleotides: TGTGCCAGCAGCCAAGACCCCTACAGGGGGTCCCAAGGGACCCAGTACTTC. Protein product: CASSQDPYRGSQGTQYF.

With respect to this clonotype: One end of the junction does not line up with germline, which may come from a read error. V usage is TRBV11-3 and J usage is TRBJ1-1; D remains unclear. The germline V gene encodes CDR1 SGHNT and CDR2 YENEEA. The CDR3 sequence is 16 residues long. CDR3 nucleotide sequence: TGTTCCAGCAGCTTAATCGGGGAATACCGGAACACTGAAGCTCTCTTT. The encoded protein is CSSSLIGEYRNTEALF.

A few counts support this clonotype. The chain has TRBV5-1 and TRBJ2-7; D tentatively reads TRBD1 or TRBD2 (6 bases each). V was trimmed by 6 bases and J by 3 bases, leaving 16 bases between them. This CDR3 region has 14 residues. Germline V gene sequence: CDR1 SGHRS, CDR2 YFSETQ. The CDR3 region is CASIRGAPHYEQYF. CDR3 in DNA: TGCGCCAGCATAAGGGGGGCCCCGCACTACGAGCAGTACTTC.

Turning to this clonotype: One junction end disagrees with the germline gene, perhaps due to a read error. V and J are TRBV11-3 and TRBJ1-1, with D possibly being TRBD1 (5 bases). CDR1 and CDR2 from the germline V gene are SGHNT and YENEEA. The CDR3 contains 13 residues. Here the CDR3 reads CASSRLDGGLASF. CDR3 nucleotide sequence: TGTGCCAGCAGCCGATTGGACGGGGGATTGGCTTCCTTT.

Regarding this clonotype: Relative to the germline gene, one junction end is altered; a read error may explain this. The CDR3 nucleotides are TGTGCCAGCAGCTTAGAGCCAGGGGCCGACGTCCTTACTTTC. Protein: CASSLEPGADVLTF. V gene TRBV11-2 combines with J gene TRBJ2-6, with a tentative D call TRBD1 (6 bases). The CDR3 covers 14 residues. From germline, CDR1 is SGHAT and CDR2 FQNNGV.

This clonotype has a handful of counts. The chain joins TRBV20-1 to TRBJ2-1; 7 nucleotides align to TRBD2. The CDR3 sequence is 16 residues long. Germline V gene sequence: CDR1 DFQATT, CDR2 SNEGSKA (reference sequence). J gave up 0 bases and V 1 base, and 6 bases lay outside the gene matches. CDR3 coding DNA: TGCAGTGCTAGAGTATGGAGCGGGACCTCCTACAATGAGCAGTTCTTC. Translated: CSARVWSGTSYNEQFF.

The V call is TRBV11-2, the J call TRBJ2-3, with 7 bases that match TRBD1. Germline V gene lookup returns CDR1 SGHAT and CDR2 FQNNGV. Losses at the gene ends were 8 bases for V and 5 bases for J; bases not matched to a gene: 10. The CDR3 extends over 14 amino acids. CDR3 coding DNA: TGTGCCAGCTTACAACAGGGGTTCGGAGATACGCAGTATTTT. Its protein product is CASLQQGFGDTQYF.

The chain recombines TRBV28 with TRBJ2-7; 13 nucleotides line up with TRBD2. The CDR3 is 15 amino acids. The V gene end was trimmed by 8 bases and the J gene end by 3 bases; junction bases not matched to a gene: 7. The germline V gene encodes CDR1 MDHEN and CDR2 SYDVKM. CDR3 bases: TGTGCCAGCGGAGGGACTAGCGGGACGAACTACGAGCAGTACTTC. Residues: CASGGTSGTNYEQYF.

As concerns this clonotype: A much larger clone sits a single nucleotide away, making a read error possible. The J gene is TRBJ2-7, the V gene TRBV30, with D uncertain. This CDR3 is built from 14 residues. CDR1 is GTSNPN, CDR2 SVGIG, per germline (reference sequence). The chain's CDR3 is CAWSTRLGRYERYF. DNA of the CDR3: TGTGCCTGGAGTACACGTCTTGGACGGTACGAGCGGTACTTC.

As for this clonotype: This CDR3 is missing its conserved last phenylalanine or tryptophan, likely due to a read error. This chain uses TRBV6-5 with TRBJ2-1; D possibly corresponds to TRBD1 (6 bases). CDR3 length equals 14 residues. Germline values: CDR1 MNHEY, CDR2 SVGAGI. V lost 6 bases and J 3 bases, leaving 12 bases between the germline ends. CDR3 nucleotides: TGTGCCAGCAGGGGACAAGGGGGCTACAATGAGCAGTTCATC. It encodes CASRGQGGYNEQFI.